This entry features one T cell receptor beta chain sequence. Its antigen is unknown. Naive CD8 populations comprised CD45RO-negative cells positively selected for CCR7, excluding terminally differentiated effector memory CD45RA+ cells. The donors were adults (healthy and HIV-negative) with no recent acute infections or vaccinations. Over several immunoSEQ plates, each subset's genomic DNA was distributed in even portions. Sequencing was performed with immunoSEQ multiplex PCR; in TCRdb, only in-frame clones are kept and a portion is missing. The sample yields about 2 million clones, roughly 95% seen once. The V and J ends lost 4 bases and 0 bases, in that order; junction bases with no gene match: 5. This CDR3 is 16 amino acids long. Germline assignment: CDR1 SGHRS and CDR2 YFSETQ. This sample stems from a study of shared clonotypes between healthy human individuals. Study information: CD4 naive and memory got three plates each, CD8 naive two, CD8 memory one. Whole-study results and caveats: Blood was the sole source, and tissue repertoires probably differ.

The chain carries TRBV5-1 and TRBJ2-1; TRBD1 matches at 9 bases. The TCR sequence derives from a young man in good health. The sample taken for sequencing was naive CD8+ T cells sorted from blood. CDR3 nucleotides: TGCGCCAGCAGCGGAGGACAGGGGAGCTCCTACAATGAGCAGTTCTTC. It encodes CASSGGQGSSYNEQFF.